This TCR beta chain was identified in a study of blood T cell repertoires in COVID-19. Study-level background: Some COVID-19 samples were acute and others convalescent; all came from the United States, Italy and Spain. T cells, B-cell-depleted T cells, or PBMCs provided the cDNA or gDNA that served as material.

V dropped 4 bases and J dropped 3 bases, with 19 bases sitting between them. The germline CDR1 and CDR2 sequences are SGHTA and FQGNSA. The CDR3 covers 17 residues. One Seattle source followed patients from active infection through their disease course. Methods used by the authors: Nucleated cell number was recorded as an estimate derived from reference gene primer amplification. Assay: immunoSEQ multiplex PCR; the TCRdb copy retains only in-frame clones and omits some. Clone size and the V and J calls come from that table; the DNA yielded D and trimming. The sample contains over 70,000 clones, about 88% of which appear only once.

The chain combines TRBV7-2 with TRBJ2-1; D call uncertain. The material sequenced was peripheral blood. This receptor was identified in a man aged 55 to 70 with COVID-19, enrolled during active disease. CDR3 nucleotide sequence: TGTGCCAGCAGCTCGGCCGGTTGGGCTATTGACTACAATGAGCAGTTCTTC. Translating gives CASSSAGWAIDYNEQFF.